The TCR beta chain under discussion was sequenced for a study of shared clonotypes between healthy human individuals. Study conclusions and caveats: Exclusively blood specimens were collected; tissue repertoires likely differ. Naive subsets tended to show greater estimated richness than memory subsets.

This CDR3 has 13 residues. The V and J ends lost 7 bases and 7 bases, in that order; junction bases with no gene match: 9. Germline V lookup: CDR1 MDHEN, CDR2 SYDVKM. With respect to this clone: Its specificity is not known.

The authors ran the assay at deep level. Clones were read by immunoSEQ multiplex PCR, and TCRdb kept only the in-frame ones, dropping some. This sample carries approximately 1.5 million clones, around 98.5% of them seen once, and the ten largest clones take 0.36%. The split of CD4+ cells yielded CD45RA+ naive and CD45RA-negative memory subsets. The source is a man aged 30-40 years in good health. The chain uses TRBV28 and TRBJ1-2; TRBD1 matches 7 bases. Source material: naive CD4+ T cells sorted from blood. As for subset: CD45RA+ positively selected. The CDR3 loop is CASKTGFLGGYTF. The CDR3 DNA sequence: TGTGCCAGCAAGACAGGGTTCTTGGGTGGCTACACCTTC.